The 17 T cell receptor beta chains listed next were all sequenced from one sample in a study of neoadjuvant anti-PD-1 for oral cavity cancer. Time point described: after neoadjuvant nivolumab, at surgical resection. Generated by immunoSEQ multiplex PCR, the TCRdb table keeps only in-frame clones and is missing some. The sample gives roughly 24,000 clones, about 30% of which show up once; 16% is in the top ten. The material sequenced was tumor tissue, taken after nivolumab (anti-PD-1) treatment. The receptors here all came from a person between 35 and 79 years old with oral cavity squamous cell carcinoma.

This chain links TRBV6-5 with TRBJ1-1; no reliable D call. The CDR3 is 10 residues long. Trimming pared 6 bases from V and 7 bases from J, leaving 6 bases between. Germline lookup yields CDR1 MNHEY and CDR2 SVGAGI. The CDR3 loop reads CASSQREAFF. Here the CDR3 DNA reads TGTGCCAGCAGCCAGCGTGAAGCTTTCTTT.

The chain combines TRBV7-9 with TRBJ2-3; 8 positions agree with TRBD2. J gave up 3 bases and V 5 bases, and 7 bases lay outside the gene matches. CDR3 length: 15 amino acids. Germline values: CDR1 SEHNR, CDR2 FQNEAQ (reference sequence). CDR3 nucleotides: TGTGCCAGCAGCCCGGCGAGCGGGAGAACAGATACGCAGTATTTT. The encoded protein is CASSPASGRTDTQYF.

This clone was recorded at least ten times. The V gene is TRBV25-1, the J gene TRBJ1-2; maybe TRBD1 (5 bases). Germline CDR1 MGHDK, CDR2 SYGVNS. This CDR3 is 15 amino acids long. Trimming took off 5 bases at V and 0 bases at J, with 13 bases between the two ends. The CDR3 loop is CASSPRDAPNYGYTF. The DNA for the CDR3 is TGTGCCAGCAGTCCCCGGGACGCACCTAACTATGGCTACACCTTC.

CDR3 DNA: TGTGCCAGCAGTCACCCGGACGGACCTAGCACAGATACGCAGTATTTT. It is translated as CASSHPDGPSTDTQYF. The genes are TRBV6-6 and TRBJ2-3, with D uncertain. The CDR3 extends over 16 amino acids. The germline V gene has CDR1 MNHNY and CDR2 SVGAGI (reference sequence). The V end lost 5 bases, the J end lost 0 bases, and 15 bases lay between the germline ends.

This clone was recorded a few times. The CDR3, as DNA: TGCGCCAGCAGTAGAAGTGTAGACGAGCAGTACTTC. Its protein is CASSRSVDEQYF. This sequence joins TRBV10-2 and TRBJ2-7; D gene unclear. The V and J ends lost 5 bases and 5 bases respectively, with 10 bases between them. CDR3 length equals 12 residues. Germline CDR1 WSHSY, CDR2 SAAADI.

Note on this clone: Compared with germline, one end of the junction differs, possibly owing to a read error. The J gene is TRBJ2-5, the V gene TRBV7-7; D is undetermined. The CDR3 is made up of 13 amino acids. Germline lookup yields CDR1 SSHAT and CDR2 FNYEAQ (reference sequence). CDR3 sequence reads: CASSLAPQETQYF. Written as DNA, the CDR3 is TGTGCTAGCAGCTTAGCTCCCCAAGAGACCCAGTACTTC.

J is TRBJ1-1 and V is TRBV7-6, with 7 positions matching TRBD1. Germline V gene data show CDR1 as SGHVS and CDR2 as FNYEAQ. The J segment lost 1 base and the V segment lost 3 bases, leaving 2 bases of the junction unmatched. The CDR3 covers 14 residues. The DNA of the CDR3 is TGTGCCAGCAGCTTGAGACAGGGGAACACTGAAGCTTTCTTT. Protein product: CASSLRQGNTEAFF. The full variable domain, completed using reference TRBV7-6 and TRBJ1-1, is GAGVSQSPRYKVTKRGQDVALRCDPISGHVSLYWYRQALGQGPEFLTYFNYEAQQDKSGLPNDRFSAERPEGSISTLTIQRTEQRDSAMYRCASSLRQGNTEAFFGQGTRLTVV.

The CDR3 region has the DNA TGTGCCAGCTCACTACACAGGGGAGACGGCGGGGAGCTGTTTTTT. This gives the protein CASSLHRGDGGELFF. The chain links TRBV18 to TRBJ2-2, with 7 nucleotides matching TRBD1. The CDR3 consists of 15 residues. Germline V gene data show CDR1 as KGHSH and CDR2 as LQKENI. V shed 4 bases and J 7 bases; nucleotides not matched to a gene: 9. The full variable domain, rest sourced from reference TRBV18 and TRBJ2-2, is NAGVMQNPRHLVRRRGQEARLRCSPMKGHSHVYWYRQLPEEGLKFMVYLQKENIIDESGMPKERFSAEFPKEGPSILRIQQVVRGDSAAYFCASSLHRGDGGELFFGEGSRLTVL.

The rearrangement joins TRBV6-6 to TRBJ2-1; D may be TRBD2 (5 bases). Trimming left V 7 bases short and J 7 bases short, with 14 bases between. Germline CDR1 MNHNY, CDR2 SVGAGI (reference sequence). CDR3 length equals 13 residues. The CDR3 here is CASTFGLSNEQFF. The CDR3 bases are TGTGCCAGCACCTTCGGACTCTCAAATGAGCAGTTCTTC.

This clone has more than one count but fewer than ten. The chain employs TRBV14 and TRBJ2-1; no definite D call. CDR1 SGHDN and CDR2 FVKESK come from the germline V gene. This CDR3 has 12 amino acids. Trimming removed 0 bases at V and 7 bases at J, with 4 bases between. CDR3 sequence reads: CASSQEWNEQFF. In nucleotides, the CDR3 is TGTGCCAGCAGCCAAGAATGGAATGAGCAGTTCTTC.

This clone was detected a few times. The chain couples TRBV18 to TRBJ2-7; TRBD1 matches at 7 bases. Germline CDR1 reads KGHSH; CDR2 reads LQKENI. V trimming: 4 bases; J trimming: 5 bases; junction bases outside the gene matches: 11. The CDR3 spans 15 residues. This CDR3 reads CASSQRQGAPDEQYF. In DNA form, the CDR3 reads TGTGCCAGCTCACAACGACAGGGCGCCCCGGACGAGCAGTACTTC.

The genes are TRBV19 and TRBJ2-5, with no clear D. Germline assignment: CDR1 LNHDA and CDR2 SQIVND (reference sequence). CDR3 size: 12 residues. Trimming took 5 bases from V and 4 from J, leaving 8 bases between them. The CDR3 nucleotides are TGTGCCAGTAGTTCCTCCCCAGAGACCCAGTACTTC. Translating gives CASSSSPETQYF.

The genes are TRBV5-1 and TRBJ1-1, with D tentatively TRBD1 (6 bases). The CDR3 is 15 residues long. Germline assignment: CDR1 SGHRS and CDR2 YFSETQ. The V end lost 2 bases, the J end lost 0 bases, and 11 bases lay between the germline ends. The DNA of the CDR3 is TGCGCCAGCAGCTTCGGACAGCCGATGAACACTGAAGCTTTCTTT. Its translation is CASSFGQPMNTEAFF.

This clone was seen more than once but under ten times. The rearrangement links TRBV5-6 to TRBJ1-5; a possible D gene is TRBD1 (6 bases). CDR3 length: 14 amino acids. Deletions cut 4 bases from V and 5 bases from J, with 13 bases between. The germline V gene has CDR1 SGHDT and CDR2 YYEEEE. The CDR3 DNA is TGTGCCAGCAGCCGCGGGGGGCTCTATCAGCCCCAGCATTTT. This gives the protein CASSRGGLYQPQHF.

This clone was found once. The chain carries TRBV5-1 and TRBJ1-1; possible D gene TRBD1, 6 bases. The CDR3 is 13 residues long. Trimming removed 4 bases from V and 2 bases from J, with 9 bases in between. The germline gives CDR1 SGHRS, CDR2 YFSETQ. CDR3: CASSVQGNTEAFF. The CDR3 DNA reads as TGCGCCAGCAGCGTACAGGGTAACACTGAAGCTTTCTTT.

The chain uses TRBV15 and TRBJ1-2; D gene unclear. The germline gives CDR1 LNHNV, CDR2 YYDKDF (reference sequence). The CDR3 is 14 amino acids. Trimming cost V 4 bases and J 3 bases, with 12 bases left between them. The CDR3 DNA follows: TGTGCCACCAGCATGCCCATGGGGTACTATGGCTACACCTTC. The encoded protein is CATSMPMGYYGYTF.

Note on this clone: The sample contains more than one DNA sequence encoding this CDR3. The V call is TRBV6-1, the J call TRBJ1-2; D is possibly TRBD1 (5 bases). V lost 1 base and J lost 3, with 9 bases in between. Germline CDR1 MNHNS, CDR2 SASEGT. This CDR3 region has 14 residues. The CDR3 DNA reads as TGTGCCAGCAGTGAAGGGGGGGTCGACTATGGCTACACCTTC. Residues: CASSEGGVDYGYTF.